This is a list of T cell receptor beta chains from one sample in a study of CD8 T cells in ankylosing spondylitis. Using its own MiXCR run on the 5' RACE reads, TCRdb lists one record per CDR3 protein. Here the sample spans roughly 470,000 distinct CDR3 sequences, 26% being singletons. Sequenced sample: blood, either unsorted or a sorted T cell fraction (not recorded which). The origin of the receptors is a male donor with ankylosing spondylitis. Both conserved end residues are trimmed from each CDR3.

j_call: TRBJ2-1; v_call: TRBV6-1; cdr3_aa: ASTPRSTYNEQF
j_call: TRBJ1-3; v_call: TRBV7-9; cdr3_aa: ASSLTFSGNTIY
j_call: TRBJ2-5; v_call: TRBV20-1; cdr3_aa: SAKDSGKETQY
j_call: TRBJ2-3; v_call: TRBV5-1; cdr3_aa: ASSRTSSGGRTDTQY
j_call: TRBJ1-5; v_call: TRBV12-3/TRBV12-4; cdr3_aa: ASSFGGPISNQPQH
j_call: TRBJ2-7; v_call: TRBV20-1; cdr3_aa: SASTSAYEQY
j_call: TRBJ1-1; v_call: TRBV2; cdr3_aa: ASVSPWKNTEAF
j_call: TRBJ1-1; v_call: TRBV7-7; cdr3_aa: ASSSHTNTEAF
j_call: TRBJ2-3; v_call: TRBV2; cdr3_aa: ASTVAGGRDTQY
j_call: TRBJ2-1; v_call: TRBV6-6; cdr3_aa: ASTLGYYNEQF
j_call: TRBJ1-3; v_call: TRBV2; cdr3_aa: ASSDPGTRNTIY
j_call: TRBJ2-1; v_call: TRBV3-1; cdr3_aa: ASSQEYGGFEQF
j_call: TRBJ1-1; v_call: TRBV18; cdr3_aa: ASSPGSGNTEAF
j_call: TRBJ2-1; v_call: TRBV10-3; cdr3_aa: AISESREGRNEQF
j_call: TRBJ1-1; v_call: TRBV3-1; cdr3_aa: ASSLGQRGNTEAF
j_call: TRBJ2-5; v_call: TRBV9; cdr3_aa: ASSAQGQQETQY
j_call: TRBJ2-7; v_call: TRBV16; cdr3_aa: ASSQPDRGGNEQY
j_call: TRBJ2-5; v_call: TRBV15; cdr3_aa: ATSRAPGQEETQY
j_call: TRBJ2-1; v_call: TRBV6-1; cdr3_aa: AAASLQGRTNEQF
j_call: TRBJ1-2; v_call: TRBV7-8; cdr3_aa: ASSLVPSIYGYT
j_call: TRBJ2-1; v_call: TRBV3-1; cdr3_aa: ASRAGAYNEQF
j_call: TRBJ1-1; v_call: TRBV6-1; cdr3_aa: ASRAAEIDRVDTEAF
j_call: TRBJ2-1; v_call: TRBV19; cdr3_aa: ASSRDTSSYNEQF
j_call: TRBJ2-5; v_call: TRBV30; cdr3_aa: AWIDISETQY
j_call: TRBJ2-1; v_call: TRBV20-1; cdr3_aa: SARDLSGNSYNEQF
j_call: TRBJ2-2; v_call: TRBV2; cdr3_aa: ASSERQGIGELF
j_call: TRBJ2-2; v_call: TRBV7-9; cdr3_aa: ASSLGIGTNTGELF
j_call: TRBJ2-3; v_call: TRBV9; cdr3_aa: ASSVAGVRDTQY
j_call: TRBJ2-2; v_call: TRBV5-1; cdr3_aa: ASSLEPLAGGNTGELF
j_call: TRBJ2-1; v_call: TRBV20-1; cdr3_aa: SARAELASINEQF
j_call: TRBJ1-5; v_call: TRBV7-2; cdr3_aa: ASSLQGGHSNQPQH
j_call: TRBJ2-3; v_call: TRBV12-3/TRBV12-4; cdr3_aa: ASSLTSESTDTQY
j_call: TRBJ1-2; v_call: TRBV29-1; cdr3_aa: SVEAPAGTGYT
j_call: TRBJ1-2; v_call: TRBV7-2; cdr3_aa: ASSPASREDGYT
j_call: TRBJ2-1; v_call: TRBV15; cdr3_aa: ATSRDLAGGRDEQF
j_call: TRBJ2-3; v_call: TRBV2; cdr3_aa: ASSDRGIDTQY